The clone carrying this TCR beta chain was seen many times. Its target is not known. Not enrolled were patients with uncontrolled infection, other autoimmune disease, pregnancy or lactation. Fresh peripheral blood, around 11 ml of it, supplied the PBMCs. These data come from a study of T cells in Graves' hyperthyroidism and ophthalmopathy. Study-wide results and limits: For ophthalmopathy, model prediction preceded onset by a median roughly 6.5 months.

Per germline, CDR1 MDHEN and CDR2 SYDVKM. Trimming cost V 5 bases and J 6 bases, with 13 bases left between them. This CDR3 has 13 amino acids. Amplified TCR beta CDR3 regions came from RNA transcripts. First-round RT-PCR with HTBI primers amplified the TCR CDR3 region. MiXCR, applied by TCRdb to the multiplex PCR reads, yields one record per CDR3 protein. In the table there are 300,000 to 400,000 distinct CDR3 sequences, 11% to 15% of which are singletons. The sequencing sample was made of blood. The rearrangement uses TRBV28 and TRBJ1-1; no clear D. This sequence originates from a woman aged 25 to 39 with Graves' hyperthyroidism. CDR3 sequence reads: CASSDTRDAEAFF. The CDR3 DNA reads as TGTGCCAGCAGTGACACTAGAGACGCTGAAGCTTTCTTT. The whole variable domain, filled in from reference TRBV28 and TRBJ1-1, reads DVKVTQSSRYLVKRTGEKVFLECVQDMDHENMFWYRQDPGLGLRLIYFSYDVKMKEKGDIPEGYSVSREKKERFSLILESASTNQTSMYLCASSDTRDAEAFFGQGTRLTVV.